The 15 T cell receptor beta chains below come from one sample, sequenced in a study of technical replicates of blood from several donors. The repertoire was sequenced with immunoSEQ multiplex PCR; TCRdb's copy has only in-frame clones and lacks some. This table holds 9,000 to 15,000 clones, about 94% found once. The sequencing input was PBMCs. These receptors originate from a human donor in good health.

The chain recombines TRBV13 with TRBJ1-2; 7 nucleotides align to TRBD1. The germline CDR1 and CDR2 sequences are PRHDT and FYEKMQ (reference sequence). J was trimmed by 8 bases and V by 5 bases; bases with no gene match: 11. This CDR3 contains 14 residues. The CDR3 DNA sequence: TGTGCCAGCAGCGGACAGGTTTTGCTAGAGGGCTACACCTTC. It translates to CASSGQVLLEGYTF.

This rearrangement joins TRBV2 to TRBJ2-3; TRBD1 might be the D (5 bases). From germline, CDR1 is SNHLY and CDR2 FYNNEI. This CDR3 is built from 12 residues. V was shortened by 6 bases and J by 2 bases, with 6 bases between the two germline ends. The CDR3 DNA reads as TGTGCCAGCAGGGACAACACAGATACGCAGTATTTT. It encodes CASRDNTDTQYF. The full variable domain, completed using reference TRBV2 and TRBJ2-3, is EPEVTQTPSHQVTQMGQEVILRCVPISNHLYFYWYRQILGQKVEFLVSFYNNEISEKSEIFDDQFSVERPDGSNFTLKIRSTKLEDSAMYFCASRDNTDTQYFGPGTRLTVL.

The chain has TRBV7-8 and TRBJ2-1, with D perhaps TRBD1 (6 bases). Germline CDR1 SGHVS, CDR2 FQNEAQ. With 5 bases removed from V and 9 bases from J, the gap between germline ends came to 20 bases. This CDR3 is built from 15 residues. Here the CDR3 DNA reads TGTGCCAGCAGCCAGGGGCGACTCCTTCTCGGTGAGCAGTTCTTC. Amino acid sequence: CASSQGRLLLGEQFF. The full variable domain, its missing parts supplied by reference TRBV7-8 and TRBJ2-1, is GAGVSQSPRYKVAKRGQDVALRCDPISGHVSLFWYQQALGQGPEFLTYFQNEAQLDKSGLPSDRFFAERPEGSVSTLKIQRTQQEDSAVYLCASSQGRLLLGEQFFGPGTRLTVL.

The CDR3 coding sequence is TGCGCCAGCAGCTTGGATGAGGGCTACACCTTC. Its translation is CASSLDEGYTF. This rearrangement joins TRBV5-1 to TRBJ1-2, with D uncertain. Trimming took off 0 bases at V and 8 bases at J, with 5 bases between the two ends. This CDR3 is built from 11 residues. Germline CDR1 SGHRS, CDR2 YFSETQ.

The CDR3 coding sequence is TGTGCCAGCAGCTTAGGTTCGTCCGGGGTCTATGGCTACACCTTC. Amino acids: CASSLGSSGVYGYTF. The gene calls are TRBV7-8 and TRBJ1-2; D unresolved. The length of the CDR3 is 15 residues. The germline V gene has CDR1 SGHVS and CDR2 FQNEAQ. V was trimmed by 1 base and J by 4 bases, leaving 13 bases between them.

This chain uses TRBV12-5 with TRBJ2-2; no reliable D call. The CDR3 covers 15 residues. CDR1 is LGHNT and CDR2 is FRNRAP in the germline V gene. Trimming took 2 bases from V and 4 from J, leaving 11 bases between them. CDR3 nucleotides: TGTGCTAGTGGTTTGCGAGCCCTTTCCACCGGGGAGCTGTTTTTT. Protein sequence: CASGLRALSTGELFF.

This sequence joins TRBV5-6 and TRBJ2-3, with D possibly matching TRBD2 (6 bases). This CDR3 has 18 amino acids. Between the trimmed V and J ends, which lost 3 bases and 4 bases, there was a span of 24 bases. Per the germline V gene, CDR1 is SGHDT and CDR2 is YYEEEE. In DNA form, the CDR3 reads TGTGCCAGCAGCTCAGCAATATTTAGCGGCTCTGGTGCAGATACGCAGTATTTT. As protein: CASSSAIFSGSGADTQYF.

The chain joins TRBV6-5 to TRBJ2-1; D is perhaps TRBD1 (7 bases). The V end was cut by 2 bases, the J end by 3 bases, with 8 bases between. Looked up from germline, CDR1 is MNHEY and CDR2 is SVGAGI. The CDR3 is 14 amino acids. The CDR3 spells CASSYQGGYNEQFF. CDR3 DNA: TGTGCCAGCAGTTACCAGGGGGGCTACAATGAGCAGTTCTTC.

V usage is TRBV10-2 and J usage is TRBJ2-6, with D maybe TRBD1 (6 bases). The CDR3 runs to 17 residues. Trimming took 1 base from V and 1 from J, leaving 11 bases between them. From germline, CDR1 is WSHSY and CDR2 SAAADI. The CDR3 region is CASSEYETGSGANVLTF. The CDR3 DNA follows: TGCGCCAGCAGTGAGTACGAGACAGGATCTGGGGCCAACGTCCTGACTTTC.

The chain combines TRBV2 with TRBJ1-5; the D is unclear. Germline values: CDR1 SNHLY, CDR2 FYNNEI. CDR3 size: 15 residues. V lost 5 bases and J 3 bases, leaving 14 bases between the germline ends. CDR3 region: CASSWEQVNNQPQHF. As DNA, the CDR3 is TGTGCCAGCAGTTGGGAGCAGGTTAACAATCAGCCCCAGCATTTT.

The rearrangement joins TRBV15 to TRBJ2-5, with 12 bases matching TRBD1. The germline V gene encodes CDR1 LNHNV and CDR2 YYDKDF (reference sequence). J lost 11 bases, V lost 1 base, and 8 bases had no gene match. CDR3 length: 15 amino acids. CDR3 in amino acids: CATSRGGQGAEEQYF. In nucleotides, the CDR3 is TGTGCCACCAGCAGAGGGGGACAGGGGGCTGAAGAGCAGTACTTC.

The CDR3 coding sequence is TGCGCCAGCAGCTTATCCCCGAAAACTAGCTCTGGAAACACCATATATTTT. Translated, it gives CASSLSPKTSSGNTIYF. This sequence joins TRBV5-1 and TRBJ1-3; the D is unclear. From germline, CDR1 is SGHRS and CDR2 YFSETQ. The CDR3 is made up of 17 amino acids. The ends were cut back, 2 bases at V and 0 bases at J, with 15 bases in the middle.

The table lists this clone with a count of one. V is TRBV25-1 and J is TRBJ2-7, with 7 nucleotides matching TRBD2. V shed 4 bases, J shed 7 bases, and the junction held 7 bases outside the gene matches. The germline gives CDR1 MGHDK, CDR2 SYGVNS. The CDR3 is 13 amino acids. This CDR3 is CASSVAGSREQYF. The CDR3 DNA follows: TGTGCCAGCAGTGTAGCGGGTTCTAGAGAGCAGTACTTC.

The chain couples TRBV4-2 to TRBJ1-1, with D maybe TRBD1 (5 bases). The germline V gene has CDR1 LGHNA and CDR2 YNFKEQ. The CDR3 consists of 15 residues. Trimming removed 0 bases at V and 5 bases at J, with 13 bases between. The CDR3 sequence is CASSQDTGGTTEAFF. CDR3 sequence (DNA): TGTGCCAGCAGCCAAGACACGGGGGGAACAACTGAAGCTTTCTTT.

The J gene is TRBJ2-7, the V gene TRBV7-9; a weak D match, TRBD2 (7 bases). The V and J ends lost 1 base and 4 bases respectively, with 17 bases between them. The germline CDR1 and CDR2 sequences are SEHNR and FQNEAQ (reference sequence). This CDR3 is built from 16 residues. The chain's CDR3 is CASSLVAGAGEYEQYF. For the CDR3, the DNA is TGTGCCAGCAGCTTAGTCGCGGGGGCGGGAGAGTACGAGCAGTACTTC.